This passage covers 23 T cell receptor beta chains from one sample sequenced in a study of blood T cell repertoires in COVID-19 (dated by TCRdb to 2020 to 2022). The library was produced with the immunoSEQ multiplex PCR assay. In TCRdb, the immuneACCESS table is reduced to in-frame sequences with V and J assigned. These tables do not hold every clone; where another copy was compared, an unresolved V gene accounts for under half, and the others remain unexplained. The sample table records around 470,000 clones; about 91% of these occur just once. Approximately 0.9% of the sample is taken by the ten largest. Sample: peripheral blood. The source is a man aged 18 to 29 with COVID-19, enrolled during active disease.

The chain combines TRBV25-1 with TRBJ2-1, with D possibly being TRBD2 (6 bases). Germline V gene lookup returns CDR1 MGHDK and CDR2 SYGVNS. Trimming left V 4 bases short and J 4 bases short, with 11 bases between. CDR3 length equals 14 residues. CDR3 sequence (DNA): TGTGCCAGCAGTGGGCCGGGGGTGTACAATGAGCAGTTCTTC. This translates into CASSGPGVYNEQFF.

This sequence joins TRBV19 and TRBJ2-3, with 11 bases lining up with TRBD2. CDR1 and CDR2 (germline): LNHDA, SQIVND (reference sequence). This CDR3 spans 16 amino acids. J lost 3 bases, V lost 4 bases, and 6 bases had no gene match. The chain's CDR3 is CASSKTSGGGTDTQYF. The CDR3 region has the DNA TGTGCCAGTAGTAAAACTAGCGGGGGAGGAACAGATACGCAGTATTTT. Using reference TRBV19 and TRBJ2-3 for the parts outside the CDR3, the full variable domain is DGGITQSPKYLFRKEGQNVTLSCEQNLNHDAMYWYRQDPGQGLRLIYYSQIVNDFQKGDIAEGYSVSREKKESFPLTVTSAQKNPTAFYLCASSKTSGGGTDTQYFGPGTRLTVL.

The rearrangement links TRBV5-4 to TRBJ2-1, with 11 nucleotides matching TRBD2. V shed 5 bases, J shed 4 bases, and the junction held 8 bases outside the gene matches. The CDR3 has 16 amino acids. Germline CDR1 reads SGHNT; CDR2 reads YYREEE (reference sequence). The CDR3 loop is CASRSGLAGKYNEQFF. Here the CDR3 DNA reads TGTGCCAGCAGGTCCGGACTAGCGGGTAAATACAATGAGCAGTTCTTC.

V usage is TRBV6-5 and J usage is TRBJ1-1, with TRBD1 matching 10 bases. The CDR3 consists of 13 residues. The germline V gene encodes CDR1 MNHEY and CDR2 SVGAGI. V lost 6 bases and J lost 2; bases outside the gene matches: 0. The CDR3 here is CASRTGGNTEAFF. In DNA form, the CDR3 reads TGTGCCAGCAGGACAGGGGGCAACACTGAAGCTTTCTTT.

This clone has a handful of counts. V is TRBV7-6 and J is TRBJ2-2; 8 nucleotides align to TRBD2. Germline trimming cut 1 base from V and 5 bases from J; bases unmatched to any gene: 6. Germline V lookup: CDR1 SGHVS, CDR2 FNYEAQ. The CDR3 sequence is 16 residues long. CDR3 region: CASSLVFSSGTGELFF. CDR3 DNA sequence: TGTGCCAGCAGCTTAGTGTTCTCTAGCGGGACCGGGGAGCTGTTTTTT.

V and J are TRBV2 and TRBJ1-2, with 7 positions matching TRBD1. Unmatched junction bases numbered 6, after V lost 6 bases and J lost 2 bases. Germline-derived CDR1 and CDR2 are SNHLY and FYNNEI. This CDR3 spans 14 amino acids. The CDR3 nucleotides read TGTGCCAGCAGCCATTGGGACAGAAACTATGGCTACACCTTC. It translates to CASSHWDRNYGYTF. Supplemented by reference TRBV2 and TRBJ1-2, the full variable domain reads EPEVTQTPSHQVTQMGQEVILRCVPISNHLYFYWYRQILGQKVEFLVSFYNNEISEKSEIFDDQFSVERPDGSNFTLKIRSTKLEDSAMYFCASSHWDRNYGYTFGSGTRLTVV.

The chain combines TRBV30 with TRBJ1-5; 7 bases fit TRBD1. V shed 1 base and J 4 bases; nucleotides not matched to a gene: 13. The CDR3 spans 17 residues. CDR1 is GTSNPN and CDR2 is SVGIG in the germline V gene (reference sequence). The DNA of the CDR3 is TGTGCCTGGAGTGCACCTACCGGGACAGTATTGAATCAGCCCCAGCATTTT. Encoded protein: CAWSAPTGTVLNQPQHF.

This sequence joins TRBV14 and TRBJ2-7, with 8 bases matching TRBD2. CDR1 and CDR2 (germline): SGHDN, FVKESK. V dropped 0 bases and J dropped 5; count of bases not matched to a gene: 12. This CDR3 has 17 amino acids. The DNA of the CDR3 is TGTGCCAGCAGCCAAGATTGGGGCAGGACTAGCTTCGACGAGCAGTACTTC. Residues: CASSQDWGRTSFDEQYF.

The genes are TRBV27 and TRBJ2-3; TRBD2 matches 11 bases. V dropped 7 bases and J dropped 7; count of bases not matched to a gene: 10. The CDR3 is 15 residues long. Germline CDR1 reads MNHEY; CDR2 reads SMNVEV (reference sequence). In nucleotides, the CDR3 is TGTGCCAGCACCTTTCTCGGACTAGCGGGTCATACGCAGTATTTT. It is translated as CASTFLGLAGHTQYF.

J is TRBJ2-3 and V is TRBV5-1, with 7 nucleotides matching TRBD1. The CDR3 runs 17 residues. Looked up from germline, CDR1 is SGHRS and CDR2 is YFSETQ. The ends lost 0 bases at V and 4 bases at J; junction bases unmatched: 11. The CDR3, as DNA: TGCGCCAGCAGCTTGGGCGCTGGTAGGGGGCTGGCAGATACGCAGTATTTT. Residues: CASSLGAGRGLADTQYF.

The V and J genes are TRBV3-1 (or the pseudogene TRBV3-2) and TRBJ2-1; the D gene is possibly TRBD2 (6 bases). V was shortened by 3 bases and J by 8 bases, with 14 bases between the two germline ends. Germline V CDR1 and CDR2: LGHDT, YNNKEL (reference sequence). The CDR3 is 14 residues long. CDR3 amino acids: CASSQALARHEQFF. The CDR3, as DNA: TGTGCCAGCAGCCAGGCGCTAGCGAGGCATGAGCAGTTCTTC.

The rearrangement uses TRBV5-1 and TRBJ2-1; 10 nucleotides match TRBD2. The J segment lost 5 bases and the V segment lost 2 bases, leaving 4 bases of the junction unmatched. Per germline, CDR1 SGHRS and CDR2 YFSETQ. The CDR3 consists of 15 residues. DNA for the CDR3: TGCGCCAGCAGCTTTTCAGGACTAGCGGACAATGAGCAGTTCTTC. Its protein is CASSFSGLADNEQFF.

The chain links TRBV5-4 to TRBJ1-6, with TRBD1 matching over 9 bases. The CDR3 sequence is 16 residues long. CDR1 and CDR2 (germline): SGHNT, YYREEE (reference sequence). V trimming: 4 bases; J trimming: 7 bases; junction bases outside the gene matches: 9. DNA of the CDR3: TGTGCCAGCAGCACTGGGACAGGGAGAAGGAATTCACCCCTCCACTTT. This gives the protein CASSTGTGRRNSPLHF.

The chain uses TRBV7-9 and TRBJ2-1; 7 bases match TRBD2. Per germline, CDR1 SEHNR and CDR2 FQNEAQ (reference sequence). The CDR3 extends over 15 amino acids. V shed 3 bases, J shed 4 bases, and the junction held 6 bases outside the gene matches. The CDR3 region is CASSFVREDYNEQFF. In DNA form, the CDR3 reads TGTGCCAGCAGCTTTGTACGGGAGGATTACAATGAGCAGTTCTTC.

This clone was seen just once. The rearrangement uses TRBV2 and TRBJ2-6, with 8 bases lining up with TRBD1. Germline CDR1 is SNHLY and CDR2 is FYNNEI. This CDR3 contains 16 residues. V gave up 10 bases and J gave up 3 bases; unmatched junction bases: 11. The CDR3 protein is CATSATGVVGANVLTF. CDR3 in DNA: TGTGCCACCTCCGCGACAGGGGTGGTTGGGGCCAACGTCCTGACTTTC.

Written as DNA, the CDR3 is TGTGCCAGCAGCGGCCGGGACAGGGCCTACGAGCAGTACTTC. Protein sequence: CASSGRDRAYEQYF. The rearrangement joins TRBV11-3 to TRBJ2-7; 9 positions agree with TRBD1. The CDR3 runs 14 residues. Per germline, CDR1 SGHNT and CDR2 YENEEA. V shed 5 bases and J 2 bases; nucleotides not matched to a gene: 4.

The chain recombines TRBV4-1 with TRBJ1-1; D perhaps matches TRBD1 (5 bases). Germline V gene data show CDR1 as MGHRA and CDR2 as YSYEKL. The germline V and J ends were trimmed by 1 base and 0 bases, with 12 bases remaining between them. The CDR3 length is 16 residues. CDR3 amino acids: CASSQAPGQLNTEAFF. The CDR3 DNA sequence: TGCGCCAGCAGCCAAGCTCCAGGGCAACTGAACACTGAAGCTTTCTTT.

The chain joins TRBV11-2 to TRBJ2-2; possible D gene TRBD2, 6 bases. The CDR3 loop spans 16 amino acids. V was pared by 1 base and J by 0 bases, with 9 bases between. CDR1 is SGHAT, CDR2 FQNNGV, per germline. The CDR3 loop is CASSLGGGANTGELFF. The DNA for the CDR3 is TGTGCCAGCAGCTTAGGTGGCGGGGCGAACACCGGGGAGCTGTTTTTT.

The V gene is TRBV4-2, the J gene TRBJ1-6; TRBD1 matches 9 bases. The CDR3 has 15 amino acids. Per the germline V gene, CDR1 is LGHNA and CDR2 is YNFKEQ. With V trimmed by 0 bases and J by 7 bases, 1 base remained unmatched. For the CDR3, the DNA is TGTGCCAGCAGCCAAGATGGACAGGGGAATTCACCCCTCCACTTT. Its translation: CASSQDGQGNSPLHF.

This chain joins TRBV24-1 and TRBJ2-5, with 10 bases that match TRBD1. J was trimmed by 1 base and V by 4 bases; bases with no gene match: 2. In germline, CDR1 is KGHDR, CDR2 SFDVKD. The CDR3 length is 15 residues. CDR3 bases: TGTGCCACCAGTGACCGGACAGGGGGCCAAGAGACCCAGTACTTC. It is translated as CATSDRTGGQETQYF.

The gene calls are TRBV5-5 and TRBJ2-5, with 8 positions matching TRBD2. This CDR3 contains 16 residues. Trimming took 4 bases from V and 4 from J; bases not matched to a gene: 12. Germline lookup yields CDR1 SGHKS and CDR2 YYEKEE (reference sequence). In nucleotides, the CDR3 is TGTGCCAGCAGCACGTATACGGGGGGGCCGGGAGAGACCCAGTACTTC. This gives the protein CASSTYTGGPGETQYF. Filled out from reference TRBV5-5 and TRBJ2-5, the complete variable domain reads DAGVTQSPTHLIKTRGQQVTLRCSPISGHKSVSWYQQVLGQGPQFIFQYYEKEERGRGNFPDRFSARQFPNYSSELNVNALLLGDSALYLCASSTYTGGPGETQYFGPGTRLLVL.

The rearrangement joins TRBV11-2 to TRBJ2-7; possible D gene TRBD2, 5 bases. The CDR3 totals 12 residues. V was pared by 6 bases and J by 6 bases, with 12 bases between. Germline V lookup: CDR1 SGHAT, CDR2 FQNNGV. The CDR3 spells CASRSPRGEQYF. The CDR3 DNA reads as TGTGCCAGCAGGTCCCCCCGGGGCGAGCAGTACTTC.

This clone was picked up a small number of times. The genes are TRBV6-4 and TRBJ2-3; 8 bases map to TRBD2. V lost 3 bases, J lost 6 bases, and 8 bases stayed unmatched. The CDR3 sequence is 15 residues long. The germline V gene has CDR1 MRHNA and CDR2 SNTAGT. CDR3 DNA sequence: TGTGCCAGCAGTGATCGTGGACTAGCAGGGGATACGCAGTATTTT. It yields the protein CASSDRGLAGDTQYF.